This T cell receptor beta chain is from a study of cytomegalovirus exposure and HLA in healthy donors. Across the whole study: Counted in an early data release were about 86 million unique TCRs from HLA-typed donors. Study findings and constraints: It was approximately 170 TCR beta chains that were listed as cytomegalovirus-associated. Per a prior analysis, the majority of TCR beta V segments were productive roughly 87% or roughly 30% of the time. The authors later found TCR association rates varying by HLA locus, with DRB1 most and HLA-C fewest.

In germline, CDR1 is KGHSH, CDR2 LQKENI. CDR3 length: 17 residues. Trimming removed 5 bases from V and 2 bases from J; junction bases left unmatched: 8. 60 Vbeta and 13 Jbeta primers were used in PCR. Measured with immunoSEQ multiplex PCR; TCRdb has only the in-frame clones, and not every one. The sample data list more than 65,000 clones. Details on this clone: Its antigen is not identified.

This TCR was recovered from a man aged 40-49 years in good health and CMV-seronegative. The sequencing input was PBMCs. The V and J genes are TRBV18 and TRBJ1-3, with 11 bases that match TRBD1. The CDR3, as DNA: TGTGCCAGCTCATCACAACCGGGACAGGGGGCTGGAAACACCATATATTTT. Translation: CASSSQPGQGAGNTIYF.